Reported below is one TCR beta chain. Antigen: not known. The sequence runs out 3 residues before the end of the CDR3; the remainder is reconstructed from the germline J gene. The data were obtained in a study of T cells in women clearing cervical HPV infection. Study-wide findings and caveats: Timing of associations relative to infection is unclear; T-cell subsets were not isolated.

The method was immunoSEQ multiplex PCR; TCRdb's version includes in-frame clones alone and lacks a portion of them. The sample's table shows 45,000 to 50,000 clones. With 3 bases removed from V and 0 bases from J, the gap between germline ends came to 8 bases. The CDR3 covers 14 residues. Germline values: CDR1 SEHNR, CDR2 FQNEAQ (reference sequence). The receptor was derived from a woman aged 18-70 years with a cervical HPV16 infection that either progressed to CIN3+ or cleared (not recorded which). The chain links TRBV7-9 to TRBJ1-1, with unresolved D. The specimen was blood buffy coat. The CDR3 sequence is CASSLTSMNTEAFF. Incomplete CDR3 DNA: TGTGCCAGCAGCTTGACATCCATGAACACTGAA.